The 2 T cell receptor beta chains below were found in one sample sequenced in a study of Tregs in tolerant kidney transplant recipients. Their antigens remain unidentified. The table came from immunoSEQ multiplex PCR; TCRdb's copy has only in-frame clones and leaves some out. The data contain roughly 40,000 clones, just under 97% of them singletons. The sample consisted of Tregs from blood cultured with allogeneic cells. The source is a human donor in good health.

This sequence joins TRBV18 and TRBJ1-4; a possible D gene is TRBD1 (5 bases). Germline CDR1 KGHSH, CDR2 LQKENI. The CDR3 runs to 15 residues. The ends were cut back, 3 bases at V and 3 bases at J, with 11 bases in the middle. Written as DNA, the CDR3 is TGTGCCAGCTCACCCCCAGGGTTGGCTAATGAAAAACTGTTTTTT. Its translation is CASSPPGLANEKLFF. The full variable domain, rest sourced from reference TRBV18 and TRBJ1-4, is NAGVMQNPRHLVRRRGQEARLRCSPMKGHSHVYWYRQLPEEGLKFMVYLQKENIIDESGMPKERFSAEFPKEGPSILRIQQVVRGDSAAYFCASSPPGLANEKLFFGSGTQLSVL.

The chain carries TRBV7-8 and TRBJ1-2; 11 nucleotides match TRBD1. V lost 4 bases, J lost 4 bases, and 5 bases stayed unmatched. This CDR3 comprises 15 residues. Germline assignment: CDR1 SGHVS and CDR2 FQNEAQ. In DNA, the CDR3 is TGTGCCAGCAGCTCAAGGACAGGGGGCGGCTATGGCTACACCTTC. Its protein is CASSSRTGGGYGYTF.